These T cell receptor beta chains were read from a single sample in a study of blood T cell repertoires in COVID-19. Measured with immunoSEQ multiplex PCR; TCRdb has only the in-frame clones, and not every one. The table includes around 98,000 clones, 75% to 85% detected once. The sequencing sample was made of peripheral blood. The receptor source for this set is a man in his 70s with acute or convalescent COVID-19. Each CDR3 is given with its conserved first and last residue. D genes are given only for firm matches. Expanded clones get a size class; other rows say once, few or many, or leave the size out.

>14|TRBJ1-4|TRBV11-1|.|.
TGTGCCAGCAGCGACCGAGGAGGTGGTGAAAAACTGTTTTTT
CASSDRGGGEKLFF
>12|TRBJ2-7|TRBV27|.|.
TGTGCCAGCAGTTTTCGGGGTTACGAGCAGTACTTC
CASSFRGYEQYF
>13|TRBJ1-2|TRBV6-5|.|.
TGTGCCAGCAGTTACTCCCCTTATTCCGGCTACACCTTC
CASSYSPYSGYTF
>12|TRBJ2-3|TRBV29-1|TRBD2|.
TGCAGTCAGGGAGGGGGCACAGATACGCAGTATTTT
CSQGGGTDTQYF
>14|TRBJ1-2|TRBV28|TRBD1|.
TGTGCCAGCAGTTTCACAGGGGGCGCCCGGGGCTACACCTTC
CASSFTGGARGYTF
>13|TRBJ1-2|TRBV5-6|.|.
TGTGCCAGCAGCTTGTACCGGGGGTATGGCTACACCTTC
CASSLYRGYGYTF
>15|TRBJ2-7|TRBV15|.|.
TGTGCCACCAGCAGAGATCGGGGTCAGCACTACGAGCAGTACTTC
CATSRDRGQHYEQYF
>15|TRBJ2-1|TRBV19|.|.
TGTGCCAGTAGGGCTAGGGGCGCAACCTACAATGAGCAGTTCTTC
CASRARGATYNEQFF
>14|TRBJ1-5|TRBV19|.|.
TGTGCCAGTAGTCAAAAACAGGGAACGCAGCCCCAGCATTTT
CASSQKQGTQPQHF
>13|TRBJ2-2|TRBV6-5|TRBD2|.
TGTGCCAGCAAGCGGGAGGGGTCCGGGGAGCTGTTTTTT
CASKREGSGELFF
>13|TRBJ1-3|TRBV6-5|.|.
TGTGCCAGCAGGGAGACCTCTGGAAACACCATATATTTT
CASRETSGNTIYF
>14|TRBJ2-7|TRBV5-4|TRBD1|once
TGTGCCAGCAGTCGGGACAGATTCTCCTACGAGCAGTACTTC
CASSRDRFSYEQYF
>13|TRBJ2-2|TRBV18|TRBD1|once
TGTGCCAGCTCAGGACAGGTTTCCGGGGAGCTGTTTTTT
CASSGQVSGELFF
>12|TRBJ1-2|TRBV29-1|TRBD1|.
TGCAGCGTCATCCAGGACAGGGGCGGCTACACCTTC
CSVIQDRGGYTF
>15|TRBJ1-2|TRBV5-4|TRBD1|.
TGTGCCAGCAGCTTGGAGACAGGGGGCGGCTATGGCTACACCTTC
CASSLETGGGYGYTF
>15|TRBJ2-2|TRBV18|.|few
TGTGCCAGCTCATGGACAGCCTTCGAGGCCGGGGAGCTGTTTTTT
CASSWTAFEAGELFF
>15|TRBJ2-3|TRBV3-1/TRBV3-2|TRBD2|once
TGTGCCAGCAGCCTCGGACTAGCGGGAGATGATACGCAGTATTTT
CASSLGLAGDDTQYF